A single sample gave rise to the 14 T cell receptor beta chains below, sequenced in a study of T-cell reconstitution after alpha-beta-depleted transplantation in children. This sample's TCRbeta library carried unique molecular identifier barcodes. A single record per CDR3 protein comes from TCRdb applying MiXCR to the PCR reads. Of around 380,000 distinct CDR3 sequences listed, around 9.9% are singletons. Sequencing was performed on PBMCs from the stem cell graft donor, taken from the stem cell graft. The receptors stem from a human donor who donated a stem cell graft to a child with acute myeloid leukemia.

This clonotype has only a few counts. The V and J genes are TRBV20-1 and TRBJ2-1; 7 positions agree with TRBD2. The ends lost 0 bases at V and 2 bases at J; junction bases unmatched: 10. Germline CDR1 and CDR2: DFQATT and SNEGSKA (reference sequence). This CDR3 is built from 17 residues. This CDR3 reads CSARDLHWGGPYNEQFF. The CDR3 DNA sequence: TGCAGTGCTAGAGATCTTCACTGGGGAGGGCCCTACAATGAGCAGTTCTTC.

The chain has TRBV5-1 and TRBJ2-7, with 10 bases lining up with TRBD2. Germline V gene data show CDR1 as SGHRS and CDR2 as YFSETQ. V shed 4 bases, J shed 0 bases, and the junction held 4 bases outside the gene matches. CDR3 length: 15 amino acids. The CDR3 region is CASSPTSGVSYEQYF. In nucleotides, the CDR3 is TGCGCCAGCAGCCCTACTAGCGGGGTCTCCTACGAGCAGTACTTC.

The V gene is TRBV6-1, the J gene TRBJ2-7; either TRBD1 or TRBD2 may fit D (5 bases each). V was shortened by 3 bases and J by 0 bases, with 15 bases between the two germline ends. The length of the CDR3 is 16 residues. Germline lookup yields CDR1 MNHNS and CDR2 SASEGT. The CDR3 sequence: CASSDQGRLSSYEQYV. The CDR3 DNA sequence: TGTGCCAGCAGTGATCAGGGACGTTTGAGCTCCTACGAGCAGTACGTC.

V usage is TRBV27 and J usage is TRBJ1-1; TRBD1 agrees at 9 bases. This CDR3 has 16 amino acids. J gave up 1 base and V 6 bases, and 9 bases lay outside the gene matches. Looked up from germline, CDR1 is MNHEY and CDR2 is SMNVEV (reference sequence). The DNA for the CDR3 is TGTGCCAGCAGACTCGGACAGGGGCGAGGGAACACTGAAGCTTTCTTT. As protein: CASRLGQGRGNTEAFF.

This clonotype was seen repeatedly, ten times or more. V is TRBV5-1 and J is TRBJ1-2; no clear D. V lost 0 bases, J lost 0 bases, and 18 bases lay in between. The CDR3 is made up of 18 amino acids. Per germline, CDR1 SGHRS and CDR2 YFSETQ. The CDR3 protein is CASSLVGWRPSANYGYTF. The DNA for the CDR3 is TGCGCCAGCAGCTTGGTAGGGTGGAGACCCTCAGCTAACTATGGCTACACCTTC.

This clonotype appeared many times. This chain uses TRBV7-2 with TRBJ2-4; the D gene is possibly TRBD1 (5 bases). The length of the CDR3 is 14 residues. Trimming shortened V by 1 base and J by 6 bases, and 10 bases separated the two germline ends. Germline V gives CDR1 SGHTA, CDR2 FQGNSA. The CDR3 here is CASSLGGRVNIQYF. The CDR3 region has the DNA TGTGCCAGCAGCTTAGGCGGCAGGGTAAACATTCAGTACTTC.

This clonotype has just a few counts. V gene TRBV5-6 combines with J gene TRBJ2-3; maybe TRBD2 (6 bases). CDR1 and CDR2 from the germline V gene are SGHDT and YYEEEE. V dropped 4 bases and J dropped 3 bases, with 12 bases sitting between them. The CDR3 is made up of 14 amino acids. The CDR3 region is CASSLVGLTDTQYF. In DNA, the CDR3 is TGTGCCAGCAGCCTGGTAGGACTAACAGATACGCAGTATTTT.

The chain couples TRBV20-1 to TRBJ2-1, with TRBD2 matching 14 bases. In germline, CDR1 is DFQATT, CDR2 SNEGSKA (reference sequence). This CDR3 has 15 residues. The V and J ends lost 6 bases and 7 bases, in that order; junction bases with no gene match: 8. CDR3 DNA sequence: TGCAGTGCAACGGGGACTAGCGGGAGATGGAATGAGCAGTTCTTC. Translating gives CSATGTSGRWNEQFF.

This clonotype was seen only a few times. J is TRBJ1-3 and V is TRBV7-2; D gene ambiguous. V was shortened by 5 bases and J by 4 bases, with 12 bases between the two germline ends. Germline-derived CDR1 and CDR2 are SGHTA and FQGNSA. The length of the CDR3 is 14 residues. CDR3 in DNA: TGTGCCAGCAGCCCGAACCAAAGGGGAAACACCATATATTTT. It is translated as CASSPNQRGNTIYF.

The rearrangement uses TRBV7-2 and TRBJ2-1; 12 bases align to TRBD1. Trimming at V came to 1 base and at J to 8 bases, leaving 9 bases not matched to a gene. The CDR3 runs to 17 residues. Germline CDR1 and CDR2: SGHTA and FQGNSA. This chain's CDR3 is CASSLVLGTGGKDEQFF. The CDR3 coding sequence is TGTGCCAGCAGCTTAGTGCTTGGGACAGGGGGCAAGGATGAGCAGTTCTTC.

This clonotype has at least ten counts. This chain joins TRBV11-2 and TRBJ2-1; 10 nucleotides agree with TRBD2. CDR3 size: 15 residues. The V segment lost 1 base and the J segment 6 bases; nucleotides outside the gene matches: 3. Germline assignment: CDR1 SGHAT and CDR2 FQNNGV. The CDR3 protein is CASSLGLAGANEQFF. In nucleotides, the CDR3 is TGTGCCAGCAGCTTAGGGCTAGCGGGAGCCAATGAGCAGTTCTTC.

This clonotype appeared a few times. The V call is TRBV10-3, the J call TRBJ2-3; TRBD1 matches at 7 bases. Germline loops: CDR1 ENHRY, CDR2 SYGVKD. Unmatched junction bases numbered 9, after V lost 4 bases and J lost 8 bases. This CDR3 spans 14 amino acids. Written as DNA, the CDR3 is TGTGCCATCAGTGGCCAAGGGGGCTGGGGTACGCAGTATTTT. Translated: CAISGQGGWGTQYF.

The genes are TRBV30 and TRBJ1-1; D gene unclear. The CDR3 is 14 amino acids. Per the germline V gene, CDR1 is GTSNPN and CDR2 is SVGIG (reference sequence). V lost 4 bases to trimming and J lost 6 bases, with 18 bases between them. As DNA, the CDR3 is TGTGCCTGGAACCGTCAGACCAGGTCCTCTGAAGCTTTCTTT. It is translated as CAWNRQTRSSEAFF. Drawing the rest from reference TRBV30 and TRBJ1-1, the complete variable domain is SQTIHQWPATLVQPVGSPLSLECTVEGTSNPNLYWYRQAAGRGLQLLFYSVGIGQISSEVPQNLSASRPQDRQFILSSKKLLLSDSGFYLCAWNRQTRSSEAFFGQGTRLTVV.

This clonotype was recorded many times. DNA of the CDR3: TGCAGTGGACTAGCGGGCACAGATACGCAGTATTTT. Translation gives CSGLAGTDTQYF. This chain uses TRBV20-1 with TRBJ2-3; TRBD2 matches 9 bases. J gave up 1 base and V 7 bases, and 0 bases lay outside the gene matches. Looked up from germline, CDR1 is DFQATT and CDR2 is SNEGSKA (reference sequence). The CDR3 is 12 amino acids.